These T cell receptor beta chains were read from a single sample in a study of shared clonotypes between healthy human individuals. Libraries were prepared by immunoSEQ multiplex PCR; TCRdb keeps only in-frame clonotypes and omits some of them. Of around 2.1 million clones listed, 85% to 95% are singletons. Material for sequencing was naive CD8+ T cells from PBMCs. All receptors derive from a man younger than 30 in good health. Some clones in this sample may be carry-over from other donors' samples. CDR3s include the opening cysteine and the closing phenylalanine or tryptophan. D genes are given only for firm matches. The size field is filled for only some rows; it gives once, few, many or a size class.

v_gene: TRBV9
d_gene: NA
j_gene: TRBJ1-1
abundance: NA
CDR3nt: TGTGCCAGCAGGCCCGCGGGGACGACTGAAGCTTTCTTT
CDR3aa: CASRPAGTTEAFF

v_gene: TRBV27
d_gene: NA
j_gene: TRBJ2-7
abundance: once
CDR3nt: TGTGCCAGCAGTTTCGGCCTAACCTACGAGCAGTACTTC
CDR3aa: CASSFGLTYEQYF

v_gene: TRBV9
d_gene: NA
j_gene: TRBJ2-7
abundance: NA
CDR3nt: TGTGCCAGCAGCGTAGGGGCGGACCCCTACGAGCAGTACTTC
CDR3aa: CASSVGADPYEQYF

v_gene: TRBV9
d_gene: NA
j_gene: TRBJ2-1
abundance: NA
CDR3nt: TGTGCCAGCAGCATTACTACCGCCTTAAACAATGAGCAGTTCTTC
CDR3aa: CASSITTALNNEQFF

v_gene: TRBV5-1
d_gene: NA
j_gene: TRBJ2-7
abundance: NA
CDR3nt: TGCGCCAGCAGCTTAAACCCAGGGGCATCCTACGAGCAGTACTTC
CDR3aa: CASSLNPGASYEQYF

v_gene: TRBV5-1
d_gene: TRBD1
j_gene: TRBJ1-2
abundance: NA
CDR3nt: TGCGCCAGCAGCTTGGAACAGGGGCCTGGCTACACCTTC
CDR3aa: CASSLEQGPGYTF

v_gene: TRBV27
d_gene: NA
j_gene: TRBJ1-4
abundance: NA
CDR3nt: TGTGCCAGCAGTTCCGGGGCAGAGGACGGGTTTGAAAAACTGTTTTTT
CDR3aa: CASSSGAEDGFEKLFF

v_gene: TRBV11-2
d_gene: TRBD2
j_gene: TRBJ2-1
abundance: NA
CDR3nt: TGTGCCAGCAGCTTAGTGTTAGCGGGCTACAATGAGCAGTTCTTC
CDR3aa: CASSLVLAGYNEQFF

v_gene: TRBV5-1
d_gene: NA
j_gene: TRBJ2-7
abundance: NA
CDR3nt: TGCGCCAGCAGCGATCCGTTGGACAGCCTTACCTACGAGCAGTACTTC
CDR3aa: CASSDPLDSLTYEQYF

v_gene: TRBV9
d_gene: NA
j_gene: TRBJ2-7
abundance: NA
CDR3nt: TGTGCCAGCAGCGTAGGGAGGGCGGGGGAGCAGTACTTC
CDR3aa: CASSVGRAGEQYF

v_gene: TRBV6-5
d_gene: NA
j_gene: TRBJ2-7
abundance: NA
CDR3nt: TGTGCCAGCAGCCCCGGGGTAGGAAACTACGAGCAGTACTTC
CDR3aa: CASSPGVGNYEQYF

v_gene: TRBV19
d_gene: NA
j_gene: TRBJ2-1
abundance: NA
CDR3nt: TGTGCCAGTAGAGTAGGGGGACTTAACAATGAGCAGTTCTTC
CDR3aa: CASRVGGLNNEQFF

v_gene: TRBV27
d_gene: TRBD2
j_gene: TRBJ2-7
abundance: NA
CDR3nt: TGTGCCAGCAGGGTGTTAGCGGGTTCCGACGAGCAGTACTTC
CDR3aa: CASRVLAGSDEQYF

v_gene: TRBV7-7
d_gene: TRBD1
j_gene: TRBJ2-3
abundance: NA
CDR3nt: TGTGCCAGCAGCTTAGTACAGGGGTTAGTGGATACGCAGTATTTT
CDR3aa: CASSLVQGLVDTQYF

v_gene: TRBV14
d_gene: NA
j_gene: TRBJ2-2
abundance: NA
CDR3nt: TGTGCCAGCAGCCAAGTCACCACAGAGTATGGCACCGGGGAGCTGTTTTTT
CDR3aa: CASSQVTTEYGTGELFF

v_gene: TRBV4-1
d_gene: TRBD1
j_gene: TRBJ1-2
abundance: once
CDR3nt: TGCGCCAGCAGCCATTGGATGACAGGGGAAAATCATGGCTACACCTTC
CDR3aa: CASSHWMTGENHGYTF

v_gene: TRBV28
d_gene: TRBD2
j_gene: TRBJ2-3
abundance: NA
CDR3nt: TGTGCCAGCAGATTTAACGGGAGGATCACAGATACGCAGTATTTT
CDR3aa: CASRFNGRITDTQYF

v_gene: TRBV27
d_gene: NA
j_gene: TRBJ2-1
abundance: NA
CDR3nt: TGTGCCAGCAGTTTAACGCAGGGAGGAACCCTTAACAATGAGCAGTTCTTC
CDR3aa: CASSLTQGGTLNNEQFF

v_gene: TRBV9
d_gene: NA
j_gene: TRBJ2-6
abundance: NA
CDR3nt: TGTGCCAGCAGCGTTGGGAGGGGGTCCTCTGGGGCCAACGTCCTGACTTTC
CDR3aa: CASSVGRGSSGANVLTF

v_gene: TRBV7-8
d_gene: NA
j_gene: TRBJ2-1
abundance: NA
CDR3nt: TGTGCCAGCAGCTTAGCGAAGCATGAGCAGTTCTTC
CDR3aa: CASSLAKHEQFF

v_gene: TRBV5-4
d_gene: NA
j_gene: TRBJ1-2
abundance: NA
CDR3nt: TGTGCCAGCAGAAACAGCGGGGGAGGCTACACCTTC
CDR3aa: CASRNSGGGYTF

v_gene: TRBV28
d_gene: NA
j_gene: TRBJ2-5
abundance: NA
CDR3nt: TGTGCCAGCAGTACCTCGACAGGCTCCCCTGAGACCCAGTACTTC
CDR3aa: CASSTSTGSPETQYF

v_gene: TRBV6-4
d_gene: NA
j_gene: TRBJ2-2
abundance: once
CDR3nt: TGTGCCAGCAGTGACTCGGGGGGGGAGCTGTTTTTT
CDR3aa: CASSDSGGELFF

v_gene: TRBV19
d_gene: NA
j_gene: TRBJ2-3
abundance: once
CDR3nt: TGTGCCAGTAGTCCGACTGCCATGTCTACAGATACGCAGTATTTT
CDR3aa: CASSPTAMSTDTQYF

v_gene: TRBV7-8
d_gene: NA
j_gene: TRBJ1-6
abundance: NA
CDR3nt: TGTGCCAGCAGCCCTAAGGTCCCCTATAATTCACCCCTCCACTTT
CDR3aa: CASSPKVPYNSPLHF

v_gene: TRBV27
d_gene: TRBD2
j_gene: TRBJ2-1
abundance: NA
CDR3nt: TGTGCCAGCAGTTGGGAGGGGCCCAACCTCTACAATGAGCAGTTCTTC
CDR3aa: CASSWEGPNLYNEQFF

v_gene: TRBV20-1
d_gene: TRBD1
j_gene: TRBJ1-3
abundance: NA
CDR3nt: TGCAGTGCGGGACAGGGGGACACCATATATTTT
CDR3aa: CSAGQGDTIYF

v_gene: TRBV28
d_gene: TRBD1
j_gene: TRBJ1-6
abundance: NA
CDR3nt: TGTGCCAGCAGTGGGACAGATAATTCACCCCTCCACTTT
CDR3aa: CASSGTDNSPLHF

v_gene: TRBV19
d_gene: NA
j_gene: TRBJ2-1
abundance: many
CDR3nt: TGTGCCAGTAGTATAGCGGGAGAAGCCTACAATGAGCAGTTCTTC
CDR3aa: CASSIAGEAYNEQFF

v_gene: TRBV28
d_gene: NA
j_gene: TRBJ1-1
abundance: NA
CDR3nt: TGTGCCAGCTATTGGTCGTCCGCGCTGAACACTGAAGCTTTCTTT
CDR3aa: CASYWSSALNTEAFF

v_gene: TRBV7-3
d_gene: NA
j_gene: TRBJ2-1
abundance: NA
CDR3nt: TGTGCCAGCAGCTTATTCCCGAGCTCCTACAATGAGCAGTTCTTC
CDR3aa: CASSLFPSSYNEQFF

v_gene: TRBV29-1
d_gene: NA
j_gene: TRBJ2-4
abundance: NA
CDR3nt: TGCAGTGTACTGGGCAGGGCGGAAGAGTACTTC
CDR3aa: CSVLGRAEEYF

v_gene: TRBV6-6
d_gene: NA
j_gene: TRBJ1-5
abundance: once
CDR3nt: TGTGCCAGCAGTTACGGAGGCAGGGGCAATAATCAGCCCCAGCATTTT
CDR3aa: CASSYGGRGNNQPQHF

v_gene: TRBV27
d_gene: TRBD2
j_gene: TRBJ2-7
abundance: NA
CDR3nt: TGTGCCAGCTCCTGGACTAGCGGCAGCTACGAGCAGTACTTC
CDR3aa: CASSWTSGSYEQYF

v_gene: TRBV7-6
d_gene: NA
j_gene: TRBJ2-3
abundance: once
CDR3nt: TGTGCCAGCAGCCGCGAACAGGCTTGGAATACGCAGTATTTT
CDR3aa: CASSREQAWNTQYF

v_gene: TRBV9
d_gene: NA
j_gene: TRBJ2-7
abundance: NA
CDR3nt: TGTGCCAGCAGCGTTGGGGACGGCCAGGGGCAGTACTTC
CDR3aa: CASSVGDGQGQYF

v_gene: TRBV7-6
d_gene: TRBD2
j_gene: TRBJ2-2
abundance: NA
CDR3nt: TGTGCCAGCAGCTCAACCCTTGGGACTAGCGGCTGGACCGGGGAGCTGTTTTTT
CDR3aa: CASSSTLGTSGWTGELFF

v_gene: TRBV4-1
d_gene: NA
j_gene: TRBJ1-1
abundance: NA
CDR3nt: TGCGCCAGCAAGGGGGGGGCGAACACTGAAGCTTTCTTT
CDR3aa: CASKGGANTEAFF

v_gene: TRBV7-9
d_gene: NA
j_gene: TRBJ2-5
abundance: NA
CDR3nt: TGTGCCAGCAGCTTAGTTGGTAGTGGTGGGCAAGAGACCCAGTACTTC
CDR3aa: CASSLVGSGGQETQYF

v_gene: TRBV28
d_gene: NA
j_gene: TRBJ2-4
abundance: NA
CDR3nt: TGTGCCAGCAGTTTAGTGTCTGGGGGCATTCAGTACTTC
CDR3aa: CASSLVSGGIQYF

v_gene: TRBV13
d_gene: TRBD1
j_gene: TRBJ2-7
abundance: NA
CDR3nt: TGTGCCAGCAGCTTGGGGGACAGGACCCACTACGAGCAGTACTTC
CDR3aa: CASSLGDRTHYEQYF

v_gene: TRBV19
d_gene: TRBD1
j_gene: TRBJ1-1
abundance: NA
CDR3nt: TGTGCCAGTAGTACCTGGACAGGGGACACTGAAGCTTTCTTT
CDR3aa: CASSTWTGDTEAFF